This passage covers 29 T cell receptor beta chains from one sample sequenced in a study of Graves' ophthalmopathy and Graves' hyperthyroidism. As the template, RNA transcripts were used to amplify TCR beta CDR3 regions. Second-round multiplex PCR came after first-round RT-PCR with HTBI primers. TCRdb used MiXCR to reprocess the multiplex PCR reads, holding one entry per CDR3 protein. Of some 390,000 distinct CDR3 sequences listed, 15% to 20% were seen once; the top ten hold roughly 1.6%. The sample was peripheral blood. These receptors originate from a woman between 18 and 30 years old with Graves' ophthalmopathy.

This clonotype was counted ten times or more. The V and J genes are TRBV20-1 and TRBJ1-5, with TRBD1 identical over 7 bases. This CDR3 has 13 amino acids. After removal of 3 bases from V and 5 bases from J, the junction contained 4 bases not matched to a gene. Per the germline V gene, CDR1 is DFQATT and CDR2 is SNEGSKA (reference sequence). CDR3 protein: CSARWQGDQPQHF. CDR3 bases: TGCAGTGCTAGGTGGCAGGGGGATCAGCCCCAGCATTTT.

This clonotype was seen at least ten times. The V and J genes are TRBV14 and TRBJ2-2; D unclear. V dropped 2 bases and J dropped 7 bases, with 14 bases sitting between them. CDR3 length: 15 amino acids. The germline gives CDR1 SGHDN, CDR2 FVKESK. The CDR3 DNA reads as TGTGCCAGCAGCCAAATTCTCGTTGGTGGCGGGGAGCTGTTTTTT. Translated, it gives CASSQILVGGGELFF.

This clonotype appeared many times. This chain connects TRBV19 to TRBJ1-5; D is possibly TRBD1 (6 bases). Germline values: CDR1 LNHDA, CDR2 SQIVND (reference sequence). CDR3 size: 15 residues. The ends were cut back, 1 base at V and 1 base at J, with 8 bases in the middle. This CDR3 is CASSIGDISNQPQHF. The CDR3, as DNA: TGTGCCAGTAGTATAGGGGACATCAGCAATCAGCCCCAGCATTTT.

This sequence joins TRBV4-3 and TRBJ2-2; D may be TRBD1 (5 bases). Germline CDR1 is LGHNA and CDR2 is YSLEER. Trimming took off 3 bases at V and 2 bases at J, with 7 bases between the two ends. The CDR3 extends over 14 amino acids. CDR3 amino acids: CASSHDSNTGELFF. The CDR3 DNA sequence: TGCGCCAGCAGCCACGACAGTAACACCGGGGAGCTGTTTTTT.

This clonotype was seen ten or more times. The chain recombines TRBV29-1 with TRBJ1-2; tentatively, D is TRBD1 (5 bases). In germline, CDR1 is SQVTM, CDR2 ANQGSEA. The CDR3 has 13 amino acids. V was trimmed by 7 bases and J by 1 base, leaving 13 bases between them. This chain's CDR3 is CSAAGSGNYGYTF. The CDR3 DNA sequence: TGCAGCGCCGCAGGGAGCGGTAACTATGGCTACACCTTC.

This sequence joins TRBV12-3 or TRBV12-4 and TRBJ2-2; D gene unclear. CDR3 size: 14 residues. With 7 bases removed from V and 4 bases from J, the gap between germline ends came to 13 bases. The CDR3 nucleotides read TGTGCCAGCACCCTGGCAGGCCCCACCGGGGAGCTGTTTTTT. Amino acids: CASTLAGPTGELFF.

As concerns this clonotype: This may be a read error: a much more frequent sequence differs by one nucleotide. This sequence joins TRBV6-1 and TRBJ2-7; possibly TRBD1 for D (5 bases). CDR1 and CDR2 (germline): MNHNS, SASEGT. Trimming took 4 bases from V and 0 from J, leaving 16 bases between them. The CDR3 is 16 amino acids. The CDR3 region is CASSGFPGLSSYEQYF. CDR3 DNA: TGTGCCAGCAGTGGATTCCCAGGGCTAAGCTCCTACGAGCAGTACTTC.

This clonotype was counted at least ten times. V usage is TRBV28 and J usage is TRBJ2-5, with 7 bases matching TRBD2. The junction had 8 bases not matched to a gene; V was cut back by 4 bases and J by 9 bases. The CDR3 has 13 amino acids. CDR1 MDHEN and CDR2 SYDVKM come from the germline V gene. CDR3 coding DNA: TGTGCCAGCAGTTCCCCTCCACGGGAGGCCCAGTACTTC. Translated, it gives CASSSPPREAQYF.

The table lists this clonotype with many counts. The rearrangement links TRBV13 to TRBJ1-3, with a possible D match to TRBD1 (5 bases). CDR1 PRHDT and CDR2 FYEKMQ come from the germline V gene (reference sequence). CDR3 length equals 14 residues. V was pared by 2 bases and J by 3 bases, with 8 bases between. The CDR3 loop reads CASSLRGFGNTIYF. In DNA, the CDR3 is TGTGCCAGCAGCTTAAGGGGTTTTGGAAACACCATATATTTT.

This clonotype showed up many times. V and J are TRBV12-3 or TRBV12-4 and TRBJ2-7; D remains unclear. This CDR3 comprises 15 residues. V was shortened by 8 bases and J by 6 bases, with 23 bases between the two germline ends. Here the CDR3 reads CASSFGSGFSGEQYF. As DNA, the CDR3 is TGTGCCAGCTCCTTTGGTTCAGGTTTTTCGGGCGAGCAGTACTTC.

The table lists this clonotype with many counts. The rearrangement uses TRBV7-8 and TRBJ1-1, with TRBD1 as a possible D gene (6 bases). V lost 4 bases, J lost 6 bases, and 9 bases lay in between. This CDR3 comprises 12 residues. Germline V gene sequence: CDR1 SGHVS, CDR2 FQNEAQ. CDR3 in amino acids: CASSYRVPEAFF. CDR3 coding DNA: TGTGCCAGCAGCTACAGGGTCCCTGAAGCTTTCTTT.

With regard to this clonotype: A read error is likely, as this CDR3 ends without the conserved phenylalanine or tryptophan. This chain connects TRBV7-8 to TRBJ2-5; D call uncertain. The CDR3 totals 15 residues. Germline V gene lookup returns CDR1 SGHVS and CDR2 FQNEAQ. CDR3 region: CASSLSVWQIETQYL. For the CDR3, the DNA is TGTGCCAGCAGCTTATCGGTCTGGCAGATAGAGACACAGTACCTC.

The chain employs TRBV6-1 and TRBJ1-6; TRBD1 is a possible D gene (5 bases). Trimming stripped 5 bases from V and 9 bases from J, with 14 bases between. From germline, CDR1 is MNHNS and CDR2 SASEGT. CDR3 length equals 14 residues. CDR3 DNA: TGTGCCAGCAGTACGAGGGGATGGGGTTCACCCCTCCACTTT. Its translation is CASSTRGWGSPLHF.

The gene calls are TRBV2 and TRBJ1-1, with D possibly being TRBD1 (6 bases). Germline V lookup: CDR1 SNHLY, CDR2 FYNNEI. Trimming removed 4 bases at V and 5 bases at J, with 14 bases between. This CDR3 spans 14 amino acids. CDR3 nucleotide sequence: TGTGCCAGCAGTGGGCAGGGTAGGGGGACTGAAGCTTTCTTT. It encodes CASSGQGRGTEAFF.

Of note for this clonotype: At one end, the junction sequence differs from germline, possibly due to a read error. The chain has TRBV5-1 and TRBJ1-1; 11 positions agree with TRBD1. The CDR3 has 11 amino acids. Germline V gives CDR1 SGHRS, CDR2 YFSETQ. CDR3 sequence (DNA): TGCGCCAGCAGCTCGGACAGGGGGCAAAACTTT. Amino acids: CASSSDRGQNF.

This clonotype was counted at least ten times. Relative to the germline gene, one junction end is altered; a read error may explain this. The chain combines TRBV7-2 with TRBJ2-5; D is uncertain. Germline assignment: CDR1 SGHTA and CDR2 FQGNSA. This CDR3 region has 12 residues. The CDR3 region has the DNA TGCGCCAGCAGCTTGGCGTCAGAGACCCAGTACTTC. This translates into CASSLASETQYF.

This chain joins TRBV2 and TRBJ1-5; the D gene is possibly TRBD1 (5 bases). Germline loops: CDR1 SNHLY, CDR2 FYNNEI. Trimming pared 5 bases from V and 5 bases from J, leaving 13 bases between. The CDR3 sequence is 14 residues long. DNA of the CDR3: TGTGCCAGCAGTCCAATCAGGGCCGATCAGCCCCAGCATTTT. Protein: CASSPIRADQPQHF.

The CDR3: CASSPTPFQPQHF. As DNA, the CDR3 is TGTGCCAGTAGTCCGACCCCCTTTCAGCCCCAGCATTTT. The chain carries TRBV19 and TRBJ1-5; no clear D gene. Per germline, CDR1 LNHDA and CDR2 SQIVND (reference sequence). V lost 5 bases and J lost 6, with 11 bases in between. The length of the CDR3 is 13 residues.

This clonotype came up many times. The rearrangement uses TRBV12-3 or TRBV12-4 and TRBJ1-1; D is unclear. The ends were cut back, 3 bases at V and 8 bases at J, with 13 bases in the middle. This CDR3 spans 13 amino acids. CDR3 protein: CASSLGVRIEAFF. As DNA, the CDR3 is TGTGCCAGCAGTTTGGGCGTCCGGATAGAAGCTTTCTTT.

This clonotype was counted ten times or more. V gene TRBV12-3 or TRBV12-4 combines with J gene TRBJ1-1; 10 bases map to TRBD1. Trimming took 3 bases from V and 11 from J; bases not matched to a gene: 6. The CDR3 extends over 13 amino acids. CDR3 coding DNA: TGTGCCAGCAGTTTGGGACAGGGGCGATGGGCTTTCTTT. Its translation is CASSLGQGRWAFF.

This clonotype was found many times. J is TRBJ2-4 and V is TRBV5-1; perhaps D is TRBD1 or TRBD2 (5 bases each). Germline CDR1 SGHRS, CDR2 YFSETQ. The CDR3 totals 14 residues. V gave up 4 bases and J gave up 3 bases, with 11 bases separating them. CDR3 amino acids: CASSAGTDKNIQYF. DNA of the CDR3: TGCGCCAGCAGCGCCGGGACGGACAAAAACATTCAGTACTTC.

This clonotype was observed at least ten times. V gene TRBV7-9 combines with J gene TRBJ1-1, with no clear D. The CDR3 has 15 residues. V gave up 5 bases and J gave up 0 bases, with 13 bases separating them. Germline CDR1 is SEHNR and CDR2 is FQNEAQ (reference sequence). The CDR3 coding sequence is TGTGCCAGCAGCCCGGTCCAGCTGTTGAACACTGAAGCTTTCTTT. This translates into CASSPVQLLNTEAFF.

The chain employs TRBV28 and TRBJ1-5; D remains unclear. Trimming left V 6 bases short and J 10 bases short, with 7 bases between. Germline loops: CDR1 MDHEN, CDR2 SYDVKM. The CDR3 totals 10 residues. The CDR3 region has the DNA TGTGCCAGCAGCACCAAACCCCAGCATTTT. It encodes CASSTKPQHF. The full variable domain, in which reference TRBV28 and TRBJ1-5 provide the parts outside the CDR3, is DVKVTQSSRYLVKRTGEKVFLECVQDMDHENMFWYRQDPGLGLRLIYFSYDVKMKEKGDIPEGYSVSREKKERFSLILESASTNQTSMYLCASSTKPQHFGDGTRLSIL.

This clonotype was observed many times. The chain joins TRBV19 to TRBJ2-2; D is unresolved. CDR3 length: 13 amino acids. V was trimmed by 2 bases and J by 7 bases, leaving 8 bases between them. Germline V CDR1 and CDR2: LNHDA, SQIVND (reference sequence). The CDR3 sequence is CASSINTYGELFF. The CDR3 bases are TGTGCCAGTAGTATAAACACCTACGGGGAGCTGTTTTTT.

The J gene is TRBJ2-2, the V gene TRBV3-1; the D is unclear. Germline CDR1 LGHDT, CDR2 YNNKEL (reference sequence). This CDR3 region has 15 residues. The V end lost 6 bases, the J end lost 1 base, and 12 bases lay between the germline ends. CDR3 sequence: CASSSRTVNTGELFF. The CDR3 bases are TGTGCCAGCAGTAGCCGGACCGTGAACACCGGGGAGCTGTTTTTT.

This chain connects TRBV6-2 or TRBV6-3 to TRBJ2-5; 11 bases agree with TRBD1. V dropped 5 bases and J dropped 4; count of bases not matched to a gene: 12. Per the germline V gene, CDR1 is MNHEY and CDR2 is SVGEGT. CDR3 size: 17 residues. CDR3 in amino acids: CASSRRGQGALGETQYF. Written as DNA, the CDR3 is TGTGCCAGCAGTCGGCGAGGACAGGGGGCCTTAGGAGAGACCCAGTACTTC.

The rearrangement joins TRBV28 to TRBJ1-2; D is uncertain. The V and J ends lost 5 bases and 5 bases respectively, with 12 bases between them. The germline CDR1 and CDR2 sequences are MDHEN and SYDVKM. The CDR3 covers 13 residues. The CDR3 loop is CASSLYKEYGYTF. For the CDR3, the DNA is TGTGCCAGCAGTCTGTACAAAGAGTATGGCTACACCTTC.

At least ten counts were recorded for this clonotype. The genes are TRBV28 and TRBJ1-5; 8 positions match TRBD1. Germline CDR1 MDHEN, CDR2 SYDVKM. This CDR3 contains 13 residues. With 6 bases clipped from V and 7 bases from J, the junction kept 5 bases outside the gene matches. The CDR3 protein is CASRGTGTQPQHF. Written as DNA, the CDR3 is TGTGCCAGCAGGGGGACAGGAACGCAGCCCCAGCATTTT.

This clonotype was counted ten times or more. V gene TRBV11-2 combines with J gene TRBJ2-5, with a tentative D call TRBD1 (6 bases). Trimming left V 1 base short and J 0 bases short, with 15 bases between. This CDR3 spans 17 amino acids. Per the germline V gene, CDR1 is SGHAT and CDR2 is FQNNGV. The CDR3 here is CASSLGARQVYQETQYF. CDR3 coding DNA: TGTGCCAGCAGCTTAGGGGCTCGACAGGTGTACCAAGAGACCCAGTACTTC. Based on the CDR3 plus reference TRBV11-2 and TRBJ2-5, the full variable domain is EAGVAQSPRYKIIEKRQSVAFWCNPISGHATLYWYQQILGQGPKLLIQFQNNGVVDDSQLPKDRFSAERLKGVDSTLKIQPAKLEDSAVYLCASSLGARQVYQETQYFGPGTRLLVL.